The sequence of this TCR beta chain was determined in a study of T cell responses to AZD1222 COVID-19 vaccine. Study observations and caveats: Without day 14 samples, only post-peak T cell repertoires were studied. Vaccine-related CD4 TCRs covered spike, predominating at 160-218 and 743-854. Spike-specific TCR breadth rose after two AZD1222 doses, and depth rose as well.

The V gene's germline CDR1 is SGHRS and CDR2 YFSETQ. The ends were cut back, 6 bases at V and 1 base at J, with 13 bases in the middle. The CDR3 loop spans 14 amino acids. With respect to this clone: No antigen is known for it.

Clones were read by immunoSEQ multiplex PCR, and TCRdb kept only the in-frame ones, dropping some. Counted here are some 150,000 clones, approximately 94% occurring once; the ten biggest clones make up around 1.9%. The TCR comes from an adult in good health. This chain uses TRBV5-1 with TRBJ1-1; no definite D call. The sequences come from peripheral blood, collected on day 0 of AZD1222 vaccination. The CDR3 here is CASTPFDGNTEAFF. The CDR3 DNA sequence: TGCGCCAGCACCCCTTTCGACGGGAACACTGAAGCTTTCTTT.